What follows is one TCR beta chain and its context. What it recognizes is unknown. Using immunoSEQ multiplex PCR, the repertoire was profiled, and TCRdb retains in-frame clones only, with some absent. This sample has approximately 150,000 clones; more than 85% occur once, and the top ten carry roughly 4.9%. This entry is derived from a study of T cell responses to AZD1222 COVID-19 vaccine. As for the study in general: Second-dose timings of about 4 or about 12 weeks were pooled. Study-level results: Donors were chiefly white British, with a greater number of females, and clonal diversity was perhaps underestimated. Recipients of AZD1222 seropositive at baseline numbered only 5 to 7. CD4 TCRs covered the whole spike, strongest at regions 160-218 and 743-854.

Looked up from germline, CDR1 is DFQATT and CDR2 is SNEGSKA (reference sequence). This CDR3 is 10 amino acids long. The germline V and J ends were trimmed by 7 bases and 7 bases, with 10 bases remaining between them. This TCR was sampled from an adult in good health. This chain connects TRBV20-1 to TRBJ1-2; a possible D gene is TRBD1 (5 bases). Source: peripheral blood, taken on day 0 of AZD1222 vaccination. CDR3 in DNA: TGCAGTGTTGTAAGGGGTGGCTACACCTTC. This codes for CSVVRGGYTF.